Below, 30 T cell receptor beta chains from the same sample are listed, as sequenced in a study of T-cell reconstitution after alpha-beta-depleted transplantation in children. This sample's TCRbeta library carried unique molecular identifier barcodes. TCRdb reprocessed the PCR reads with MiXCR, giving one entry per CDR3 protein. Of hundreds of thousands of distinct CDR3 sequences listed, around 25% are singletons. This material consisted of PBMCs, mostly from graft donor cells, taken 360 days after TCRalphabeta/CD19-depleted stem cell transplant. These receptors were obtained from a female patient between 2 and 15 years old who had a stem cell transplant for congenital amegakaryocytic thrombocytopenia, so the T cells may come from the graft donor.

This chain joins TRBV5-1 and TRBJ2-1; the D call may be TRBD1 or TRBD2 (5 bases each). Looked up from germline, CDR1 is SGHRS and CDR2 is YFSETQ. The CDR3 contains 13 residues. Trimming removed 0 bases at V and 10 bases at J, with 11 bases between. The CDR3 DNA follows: TGCGCCAGCAGCTTGGAACGGGGCGGGGAGCAGTTCTTC. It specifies CASSLERGGEQFF.

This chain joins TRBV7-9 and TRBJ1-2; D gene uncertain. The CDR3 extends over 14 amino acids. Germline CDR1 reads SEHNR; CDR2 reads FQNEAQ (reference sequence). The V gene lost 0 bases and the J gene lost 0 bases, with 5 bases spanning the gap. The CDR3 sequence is CASSLAHSNYGYTF. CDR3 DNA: TGTGCCAGCAGCTTAGCTCACTCTAACTATGGCTACACCTTC.

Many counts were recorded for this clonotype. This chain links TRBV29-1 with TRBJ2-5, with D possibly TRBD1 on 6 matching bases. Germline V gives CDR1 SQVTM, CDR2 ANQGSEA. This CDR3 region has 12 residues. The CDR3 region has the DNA TGCAGTAAACAGGGTCCGGAAGAGACCCAGTACTTC. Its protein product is CSKQGPEETQYF.

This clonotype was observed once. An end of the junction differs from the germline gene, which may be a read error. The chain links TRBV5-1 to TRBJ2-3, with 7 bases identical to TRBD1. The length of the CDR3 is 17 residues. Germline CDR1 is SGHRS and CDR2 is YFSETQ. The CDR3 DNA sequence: TGCGGCAGCAGCCCCAGGGGGAGTGTCTTGCGCACAGATACGCAGTATTTT. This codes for CGSSPRGSVLRTDTQYF.

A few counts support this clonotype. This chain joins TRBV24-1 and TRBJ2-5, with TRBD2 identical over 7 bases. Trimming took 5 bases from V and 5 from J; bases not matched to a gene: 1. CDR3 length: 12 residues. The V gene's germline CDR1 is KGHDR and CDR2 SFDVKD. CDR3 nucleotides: TGTGCCACCAGTGTCGGGGGGGAGACCCAGTACTTC. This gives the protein CATSVGGETQYF.

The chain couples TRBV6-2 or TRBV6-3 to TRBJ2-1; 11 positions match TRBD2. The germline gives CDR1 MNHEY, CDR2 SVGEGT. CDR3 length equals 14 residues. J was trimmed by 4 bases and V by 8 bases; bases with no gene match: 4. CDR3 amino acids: CASEGTSGYNEQFF. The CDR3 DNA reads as TGTGCCAGCGAGGGGACTAGCGGTTACAATGAGCAGTTCTTC.

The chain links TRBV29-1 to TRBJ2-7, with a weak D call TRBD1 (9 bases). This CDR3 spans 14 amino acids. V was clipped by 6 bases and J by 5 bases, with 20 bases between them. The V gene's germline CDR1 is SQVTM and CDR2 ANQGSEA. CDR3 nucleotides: TGCAGCGTCGGGGGGGGACAGGGATTCCACGAGCAGTACTTC. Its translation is CSVGGGQGFHEQYF.

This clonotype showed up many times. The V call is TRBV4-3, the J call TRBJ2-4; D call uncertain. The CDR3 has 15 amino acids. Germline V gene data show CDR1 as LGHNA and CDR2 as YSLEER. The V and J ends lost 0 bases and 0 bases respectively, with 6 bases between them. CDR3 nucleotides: TGCGCCAGCAGCCAAGAAGTAGTAGCCAAAAACATTCAGTACTTC. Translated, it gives CASSQEVVAKNIQYF.

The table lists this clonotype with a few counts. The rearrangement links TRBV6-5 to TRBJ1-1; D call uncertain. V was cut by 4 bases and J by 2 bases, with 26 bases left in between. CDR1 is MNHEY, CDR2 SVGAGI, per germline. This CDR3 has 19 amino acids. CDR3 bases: TGTGCCAGCAGTTCCAAACTGGGCCCTAGGAACGGGTTCAACACTGAAGCTTTCTTT. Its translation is CASSSKLGPRNGFNTEAFF.

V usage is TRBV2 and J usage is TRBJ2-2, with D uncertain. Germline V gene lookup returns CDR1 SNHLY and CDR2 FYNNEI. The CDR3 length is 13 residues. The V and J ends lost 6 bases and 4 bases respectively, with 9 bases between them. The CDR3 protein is CASRVLLTGELFF. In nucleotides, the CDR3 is TGTGCCAGCAGGGTACTTCTCACCGGGGAGCTGTTTTTT.

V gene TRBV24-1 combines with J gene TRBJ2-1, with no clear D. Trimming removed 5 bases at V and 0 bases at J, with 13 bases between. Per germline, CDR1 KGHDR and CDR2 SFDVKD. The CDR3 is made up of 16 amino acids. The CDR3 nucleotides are TGTGCCACCAGTGGAACCGTGGCCTTCTCCTACAATGAGCAGTTCTTC. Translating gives CATSGTVAFSYNEQFF.

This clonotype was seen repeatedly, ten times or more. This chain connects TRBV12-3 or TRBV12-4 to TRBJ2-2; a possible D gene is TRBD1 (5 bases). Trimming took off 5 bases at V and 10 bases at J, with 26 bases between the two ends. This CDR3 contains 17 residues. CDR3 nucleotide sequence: TGTGCCAGCAGTCCCTCCAGGGCTTTTCGGTACGTGGAGGAGCTGTTTTTT. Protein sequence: CASSPSRAFRYVEELFF.

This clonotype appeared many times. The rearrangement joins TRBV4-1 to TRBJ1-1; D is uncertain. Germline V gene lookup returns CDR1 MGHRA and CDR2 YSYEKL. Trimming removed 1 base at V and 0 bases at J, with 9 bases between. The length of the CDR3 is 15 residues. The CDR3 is CASSQVSVMNTEAFF. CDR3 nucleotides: TGCGCCAGCAGCCAAGTTTCTGTAATGAACACTGAAGCTTTCTTT.

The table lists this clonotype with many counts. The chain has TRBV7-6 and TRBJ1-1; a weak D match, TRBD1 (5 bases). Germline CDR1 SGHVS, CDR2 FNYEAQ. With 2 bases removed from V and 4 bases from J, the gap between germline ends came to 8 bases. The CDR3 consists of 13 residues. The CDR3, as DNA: TGTGCCAGCAGCTTAACCCAGGGCACTGAAGCTTTCTTT. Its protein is CASSLTQGTEAFF.

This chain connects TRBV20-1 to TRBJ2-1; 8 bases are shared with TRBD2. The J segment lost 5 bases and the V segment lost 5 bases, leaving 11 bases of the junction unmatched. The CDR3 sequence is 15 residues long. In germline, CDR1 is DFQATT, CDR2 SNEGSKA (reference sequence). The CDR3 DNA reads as TGCAGTGCTCGGGGTAGCGGGATCCTAAACAATGAGCAGTTCTTC. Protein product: CSARGSGILNNEQFF.

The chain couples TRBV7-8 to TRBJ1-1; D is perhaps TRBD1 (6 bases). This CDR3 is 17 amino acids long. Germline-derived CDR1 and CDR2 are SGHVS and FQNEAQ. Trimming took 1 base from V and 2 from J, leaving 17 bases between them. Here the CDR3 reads CASSLGFPGAVNTEAFF. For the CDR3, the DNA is TGTGCCAGCAGCTTAGGGTTTCCGGGGGCCGTTAACACTGAAGCTTTCTTT.

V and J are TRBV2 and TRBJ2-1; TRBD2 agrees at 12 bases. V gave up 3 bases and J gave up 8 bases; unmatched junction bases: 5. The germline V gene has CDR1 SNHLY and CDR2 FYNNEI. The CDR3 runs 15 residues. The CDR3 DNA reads TGTGCCAGCAGTGAGACTAGCGGGAGAAATCATGAGCAGTTCTTC. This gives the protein CASSETSGRNHEQFF. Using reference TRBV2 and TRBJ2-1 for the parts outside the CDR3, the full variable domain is EPEVTQTPSHQVTQMGQEVILRCVPISNHLYFYWYRQILGQKVEFLVSFYNNEISEKSEIFDDQFSVERPDGSNFTLKIRSTKLEDSAMYFCASSETSGRNHEQFFGPGTRLTVL.

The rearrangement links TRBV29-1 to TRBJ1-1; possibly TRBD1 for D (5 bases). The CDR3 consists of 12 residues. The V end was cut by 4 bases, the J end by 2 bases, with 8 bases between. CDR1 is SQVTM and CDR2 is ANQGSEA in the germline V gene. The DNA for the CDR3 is TGCAGCGTTGTAAGGGGAAACACTGAAGCTTTCTTT. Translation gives CSVVRGNTEAFF. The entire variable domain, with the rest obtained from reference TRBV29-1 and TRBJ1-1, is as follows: SAVISQKPSRDICQRGTSLTIQCQVDSQVTMMFWYRQQPGQSLTLIATANQGSEATYESGFVIDKFPISRPNLTFSTLTVSNMSPEDSSIYLCSVVRGNTEAFFGQGTRLTVV.

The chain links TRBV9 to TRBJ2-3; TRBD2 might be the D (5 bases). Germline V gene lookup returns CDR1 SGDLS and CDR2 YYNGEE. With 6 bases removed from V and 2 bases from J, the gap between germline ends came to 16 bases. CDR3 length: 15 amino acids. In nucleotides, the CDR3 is TGTGCCAGCAACCCAGGCGACTACCCCACAGATACGCAGTATTTT. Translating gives CASNPGDYPTDTQYF.

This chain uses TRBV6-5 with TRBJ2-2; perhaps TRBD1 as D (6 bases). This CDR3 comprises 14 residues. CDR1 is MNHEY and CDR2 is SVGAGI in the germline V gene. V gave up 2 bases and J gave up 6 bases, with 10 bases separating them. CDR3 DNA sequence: TGTGCCAGCAGTTACACCACAGGGTCCGGGGAGCTGTTTTTT. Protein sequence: CASSYTTGSGELFF.

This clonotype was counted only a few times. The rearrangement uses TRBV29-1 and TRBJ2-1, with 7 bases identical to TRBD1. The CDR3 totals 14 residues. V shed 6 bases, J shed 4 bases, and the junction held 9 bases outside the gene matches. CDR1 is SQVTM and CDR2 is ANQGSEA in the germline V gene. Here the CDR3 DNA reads TGCAGCGTCGATCGCCGGGACAGATACAATGAGCAGTTCTTC. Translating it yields CSVDRRDRYNEQFF.

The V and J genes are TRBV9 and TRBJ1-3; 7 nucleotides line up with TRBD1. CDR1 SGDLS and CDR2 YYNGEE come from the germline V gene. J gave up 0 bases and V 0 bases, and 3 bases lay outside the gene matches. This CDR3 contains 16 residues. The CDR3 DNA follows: TGTGCCAGCAGCGTAGTGGACAGGTTCTCTGGAAACACCATATATTTT. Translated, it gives CASSVVDRFSGNTIYF.

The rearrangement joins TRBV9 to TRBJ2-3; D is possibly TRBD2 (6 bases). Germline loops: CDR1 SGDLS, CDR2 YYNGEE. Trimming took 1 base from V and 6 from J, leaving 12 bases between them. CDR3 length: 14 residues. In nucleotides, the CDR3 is TGTGCCAGCAGCGTATCTAGCGCTAGGGATACGCAGTATTTT. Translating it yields CASSVSSARDTQYF.

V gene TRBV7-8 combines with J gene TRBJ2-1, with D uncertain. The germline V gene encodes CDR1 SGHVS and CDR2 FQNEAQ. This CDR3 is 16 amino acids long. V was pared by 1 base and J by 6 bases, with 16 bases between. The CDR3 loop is CASSLGRQVVSNEQFF. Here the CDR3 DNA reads TGTGCCAGCAGCTTAGGCAGGCAGGTTGTGAGCAATGAGCAGTTCTTC.

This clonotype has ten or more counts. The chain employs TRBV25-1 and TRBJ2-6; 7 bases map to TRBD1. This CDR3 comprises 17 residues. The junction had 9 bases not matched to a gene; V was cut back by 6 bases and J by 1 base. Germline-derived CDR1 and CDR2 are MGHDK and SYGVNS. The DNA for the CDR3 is TGTGCCAGCAGCTACACCGGGACAGTTTCTGGGGCCAACGTCCTGACTTTC. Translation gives CASSYTGTVSGANVLTF.

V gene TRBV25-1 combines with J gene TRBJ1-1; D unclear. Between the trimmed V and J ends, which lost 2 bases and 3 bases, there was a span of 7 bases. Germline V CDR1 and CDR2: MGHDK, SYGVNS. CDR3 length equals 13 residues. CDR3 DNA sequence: TGTGCCAGCAGTGAAAAGGGATACACTGAAGCTTTCTTT. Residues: CASSEKGYTEAFF. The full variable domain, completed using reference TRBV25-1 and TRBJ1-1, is EADIYQTPRYLVIGTGKKITLECSQTMGHDKMYWYQQDPGMELHLIHYSYGVNSTEKGDLSSESTVSRIRTEHFPLTLESARPSHTSQYLCASSEKGYTEAFFGQGTRLTVV.

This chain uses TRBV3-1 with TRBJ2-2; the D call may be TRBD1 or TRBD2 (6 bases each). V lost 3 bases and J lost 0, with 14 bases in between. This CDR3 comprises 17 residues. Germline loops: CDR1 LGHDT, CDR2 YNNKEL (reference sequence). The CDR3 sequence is CASSHPRGRTNTGELFF. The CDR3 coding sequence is TGTGCCAGCAGCCACCCCCGGGGGCGCACGAACACCGGGGAGCTGTTTTTT.

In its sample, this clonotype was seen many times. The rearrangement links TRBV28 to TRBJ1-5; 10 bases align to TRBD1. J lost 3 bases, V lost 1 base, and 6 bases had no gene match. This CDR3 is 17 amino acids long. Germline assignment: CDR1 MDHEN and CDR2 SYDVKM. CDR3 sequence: CASSLFGTGVSNQPQHF. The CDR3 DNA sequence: TGTGCCAGCAGTTTATTTGGGACAGGGGTTTCCAATCAGCCCCAGCATTTT.

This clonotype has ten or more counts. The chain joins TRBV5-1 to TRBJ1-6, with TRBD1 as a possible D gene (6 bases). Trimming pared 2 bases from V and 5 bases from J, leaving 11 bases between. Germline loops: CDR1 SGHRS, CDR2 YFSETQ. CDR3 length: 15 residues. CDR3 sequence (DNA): TGCGCCAGCAGCTTCCTGACAGGTGATAATTCACCCCTCCACTTT. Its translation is CASSFLTGDNSPLHF.

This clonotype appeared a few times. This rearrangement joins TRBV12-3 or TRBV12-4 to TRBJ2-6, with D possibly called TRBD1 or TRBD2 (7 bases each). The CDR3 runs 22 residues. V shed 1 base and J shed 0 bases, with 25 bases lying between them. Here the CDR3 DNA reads TGTGCCAGCAGTTTAGAGGCGGGGGCCGGGACAGTCTATTTCTCTGGGGCCAACGTCCTGACTTTC. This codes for CASSLEAGAGTVYFSGANVLTF.